This T cell receptor beta chain was observed in a study of blood T cell repertoires in COVID-19. After removal of 6 bases from V and 6 bases from J, the junction contained 6 bases not matched to a gene. This CDR3 is 13 amino acids long. Germline-derived CDR1 and CDR2 are MNHEY and SVGAGI. Some clones are missing from TCRdb's copy, which holds only in-frame ones; the method was immunoSEQ multiplex PCR. Altogether about 400,000 clones are present, approximately 85% being singletons, with the ten largest covering about 2.1%. This sequence was found in a woman in her forties with acute COVID-19. The sample comprised PBMCs or T cells enriched from blood (not recorded which). The rearrangement links TRBV6-5 to TRBJ2-3; 7 positions match TRBD1. The CDR3 spells CASRDRVVDTQYF. The CDR3 DNA is TGTGCCAGCAGAGACAGGGTTGTGGATACGCAGTATTTT.